This is a list of T cell receptor beta chains from one sample in a study of OX40 agonist ivuxolimab in advanced cancers. Sequencing used immunoSEQ multiplex PCR; TCRdb keeps in-frame clones, though not all of them. The profile shows around 60,000 clones, about 82% of them singletons. The sample here was CD4+ or CD8+ T cells sorted from blood, taken in a trial of the OX40 agonist ivuxolimab. These receptor sequences come from an adult with an advanced solid tumor such as melanoma, head and neck, liver or kidney cancer. Both conserved end residues are part of each CDR3. A D gene is named only where the DNA matches it firmly. Clone size, where shown, is once, few, many, or a class for clones that have expanded.

.	TRBV5-1	once	TRBJ2-4	TGCGCCAGCAGCGCATCACAGGGTGCCAAAAACATTCAGTACTTC	CASSASQGAKNIQYF
.	TRBV19	.	TRBJ1-5	TGTGCCAGTAGTAGTAGGACCCGGGGGTGGAATCAGCCCCAGCATTTT	CASSSRTRGWNQPQHF
.	TRBV19	.	TRBJ2-1	TGTGCCAGTAGTATAGATCCGCGTTCCTACAATGAGCAGTTCTTC	CASSIDPRSYNEQFF
.	TRBV10-2	once	TRBJ2-1	TGCGCCAGTAGCGAAAGCTCCTACAATGAGCAGTTCTTC	CASSESSYNEQFF
.	TRBV5-6	.	TRBJ1-1	TGTGCCAGCAGCTCCATTAAGAGCAGGGGAAACACTGAAGCTTTCTTT	CASSSIKSRGNTEAFF
.	TRBV15	.	TRBJ1-2	TGTGCCACCAGCAGAGGTGGACGTGTGGTAAATTATGGCTACACCTTC	CATSRGGRVVNYGYTF
.	TRBV4-2	.	TRBJ1-5	TGTGCCAGCAGCCAAGAGGAGAGCGCAAAGGGGCCCCAGCATTTT	CASSQEESAKGPQHF
.	TRBV30	.	TRBJ1-3	TGTGCCTGGAGGTCGGGGACTTATGGAAACACCATATATTTT	CAWRSGTYGNTIYF
.	TRBV12-5	.	TRBJ2-1	TGTGCTAGTGCCTTGGGGGGGCTGGGCTCCTACAATGAGCAGTTCTTC	CASALGGLGSYNEQFF
TRBD1	TRBV5-4	.	TRBJ2-1	TGTGCCAGCAGCTTGGACAGGGGAGTGACAGATGAGCAGTTCTTC	CASSLDRGVTDEQFF
.	TRBV20-1	.	TRBJ1-2	TGCAGTGCTAGAGTGGGTGGAGGCTACACCTTC	CSARVGGGYTF
.	TRBV6-5	.	TRBJ2-2	TGTGCCAGTATGATTGGGGGCACCGGGGAGCTGTTTTTT	CASMIGGTGELFF
.	TRBV4-2	.	TRBJ1-5	TGTGCCAGCAGCCAAGGTACCGGGACACGGAGCAATCAGCCCCAGCATTTT	CASSQGTGTRSNQPQHF
.	TRBV27	.	TRBJ1-1	TGTGCCAGCAGTTCGGCAGAGGGATCTTTGAACACTGAAGCTTTCTTT	CASSSAEGSLNTEAFF
.	TRBV11-2	.	TRBJ2-3	TGTGCCAGCAGCTTAACAACAGAGCCCACAGATACGCAGTATTTT	CASSLTTEPTDTQYF
.	TRBV28	.	TRBJ2-5	TGTGCCAGCAGTTTATTAAGCCCTACAGAGACCCAGTACTTC	CASSLLSPTETQYF
.	TRBV2	.	TRBJ1-1	TGTGCCAGCAGGGGGCCCTTGAACACTGAAGCTTTCTTT	CASRGPLNTEAFF
.	TRBV30	.	TRBJ1-5	TGTGCCTGGGCCTCCACCGGTGGGCAGCCCCAGCATTTT	CAWASTGGQPQHF
.	TRBV5-6	.	TRBJ2-2	TGTGCCAGCAGCCTAATAGGGGCGAACACCGGGGAGCTGTTTTTT	CASSLIGANTGELFF
TRBD2	TRBV7-8	.	TRBJ2-1	TGTGCCAGCAGCTGGGAAGCGGGAGGCCCCTACAATGAGCAGTTCTTC	CASSWEAGGPYNEQFF
.	TRBV6-5	.	TRBJ1-2	TGTGCCACACTATTACCGGGGGTCAACTATGGCTACACCTTC	CATLLPGVNYGYTF
TRBD2	TRBV7-3	.	TRBJ2-1	TGTGCCAGCAGTCCCGGGACTAGCGGGCTTTTCCAGTTCTTC	CASSPGTSGLFQFF
TRBD1	TRBV5-1	.	TRBJ2-1	TGCGCCAGCAGCCTACAGGGGCGAGTCTACAATGAGCAGTTCTTC	CASSLQGRVYNEQFF
TRBD2	TRBV19	once	TRBJ2-3	TGTGCCAGTAGTGCTAGCGGGAGCGGGACAGATACGCAGTATTTT	CASSASGSGTDTQYF
TRBD1	TRBV7-7	.	TRBJ2-2	TGTGCCAGCAGCTCCAGAGCCGGGACAGGGACCGGGGAGCTGTTTTTT	CASSSRAGTGTGELFF
TRBD2	TRBV5-4	.	TRBJ2-3	TGTGCCAGCAGCCTAGCGGGGGGCACAGATACGCAGTATTTT	CASSLAGGTDTQYF